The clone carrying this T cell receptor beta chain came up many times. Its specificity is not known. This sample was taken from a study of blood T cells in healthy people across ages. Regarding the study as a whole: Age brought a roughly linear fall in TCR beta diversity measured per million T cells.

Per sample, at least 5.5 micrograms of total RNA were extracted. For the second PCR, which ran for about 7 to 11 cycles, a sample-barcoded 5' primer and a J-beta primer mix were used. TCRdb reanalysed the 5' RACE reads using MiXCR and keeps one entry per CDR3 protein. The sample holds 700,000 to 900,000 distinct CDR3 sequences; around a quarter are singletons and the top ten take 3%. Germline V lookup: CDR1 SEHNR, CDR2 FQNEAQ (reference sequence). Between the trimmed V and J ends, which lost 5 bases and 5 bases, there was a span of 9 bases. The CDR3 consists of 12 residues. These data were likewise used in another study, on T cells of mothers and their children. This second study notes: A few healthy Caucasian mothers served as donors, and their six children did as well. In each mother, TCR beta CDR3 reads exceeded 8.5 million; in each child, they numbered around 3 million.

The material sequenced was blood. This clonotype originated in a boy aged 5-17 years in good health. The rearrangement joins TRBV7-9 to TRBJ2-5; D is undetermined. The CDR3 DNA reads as TGTGCCAGCAGCCTCATGCGGGAGACCCAGTACTTC. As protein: CASSLMRETQYF. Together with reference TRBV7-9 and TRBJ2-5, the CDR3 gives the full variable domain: DTGVSQNPRHKITKRGQNVTFRCDPISEHNRLYWYRQTLGQGPEFLTYFQNEAQLEKSRLLSDRFSAERPKGSFSTLEIQRTEQGDSAMYLCASSLMRETQYFGPGTRLLVL.